Each of the 31 T cell receptor beta chains below was sequenced from the same sample in a study of CD8 T cells in Susac syndrome. The RNA, 0.5 to 1 ug, was put through reverse transcription using random hexamers. MiXCR, applied by TCRdb to the immunoSEQ multiplex PCR reads, yields one record per CDR3 protein. The sample comprises 95,000 to 150,000 distinct CDR3 sequences, nearly 96% of which are singletons, and roughly 0.14% rests with the top ten. Sequenced material: CD4+ T cells from PBMCs. These TCRs come from a human donor with Susac syndrome.

This chain uses TRBV29-1 with TRBJ2-3; TRBD2 agrees at 10 bases. The germline gives CDR1 SQVTM, CDR2 ANQGSEA. J was trimmed by 0 bases and V by 5 bases; bases with no gene match: 5. This CDR3 region has 15 residues. The CDR3 nucleotides are TGCAGCGTTCACCTAGCGGGAGCGAGCACAGATACGCAGTATTTT. Protein sequence: CSVHLAGASTDTQYF.

The chain is built from TRBV5-4 and TRBJ1-1; D call uncertain. Trimming took 3 bases from V and 0 from J, leaving 9 bases between them. The CDR3 is 14 amino acids. CDR1 is SGHNT, CDR2 YYREEE, per germline (reference sequence). The CDR3 DNA reads as TGTGCCAGCAGCTCCACAAGTATGAACACTGAAGCTTTCTTT. Amino acids: CASSSTSMNTEAFF.

A remark on this clonotype: One junction end does not reproduce the germline sequence, and a read error may be involved. This chain joins TRBV7-7 and TRBJ2-3; the match to TRBD1 covers 8 bases. The CDR3 consists of 14 residues. CDR1 and CDR2 from the germline V gene are SSHAT and FNYEAQ (reference sequence). The chain's CDR3 is CASSFGQGADTQYF. The CDR3 nucleotides read TGTGCTAGCAGTTTCGGACAGGGCGCAGATACGCAGTATTTT. The full variable domain, with the rest looked up from reference TRBV7-7 and TRBJ2-3, is GAGVSQSPRYKVTKRGQDVTLRCDPISSHATLYWYQQALGQGPEFLTYFNYEAQPDKSGLPSDRFSAERPEGSISTLTIQRTEQRDSAMYRCASSFGQGADTQYFGPGTRLTVL.

The chain employs TRBV24-1 and TRBJ2-1; 8 bases match TRBD2. With 1 base clipped from V and 8 bases from J, the junction kept 6 bases outside the gene matches. Germline V lookup: CDR1 KGHDR, CDR2 SFDVKD. This CDR3 region has 15 residues. In DNA form, the CDR3 reads TGTGCCACCAGTGATTTCAGCGGGAGTTTCGATGAGCAGTTCTTC. It yields the protein CATSDFSGSFDEQFF.

The J gene is TRBJ2-3, the V gene TRBV2, with D maybe TRBD1 (6 bases). The CDR3 covers 14 residues. The germline gives CDR1 SNHLY, CDR2 FYNNEI. V lost 7 bases and J lost 4, with 15 bases in between. Here the CDR3 reads CASTTGQSPDTQYF. CDR3 DNA sequence: TGTGCCAGCACGACAGGTCAAAGTCCAGATACGCAGTATTTT.

This chain connects TRBV18 to TRBJ2-2, with D possibly TRBD1 on 5 matching bases. The ends were cut back, 6 bases at V and 5 bases at J, with 13 bases in the middle. The germline V gene encodes CDR1 KGHSH and CDR2 LQKENI. The CDR3 has 14 residues. The CDR3 loop is CASSGQFRTGELFF. For the CDR3, the DNA is TGTGCCAGCTCTGGACAATTCAGGACCGGGGAGCTGTTTTTT.

The genes are TRBV29-1 and TRBJ2-3; 7 nucleotides agree with TRBD1. The CDR3 totals 14 residues. V dropped 4 bases and J dropped 8; count of bases not matched to a gene: 12. From germline, CDR1 is SQVTM and CDR2 ANQGSEA. CDR3 nucleotides: TGCAGCGTTGGGGAGACAGGGATCGGCGCTACGCAGTATTTT. It translates to CSVGETGIGATQYF.

The rearrangement uses TRBV29-1 and TRBJ2-1; D unclear. This CDR3 region has 12 residues. Germline assignment: CDR1 SQVTM and CDR2 ANQGSEA. Between the trimmed V and J ends, which lost 4 bases and 3 bases, there was a span of 7 bases. The CDR3: CSVARSYNEQFF. For the CDR3, the DNA is TGCAGCGTTGCACGCAGCTACAATGAGCAGTTCTTC.

J is TRBJ2-7 and V is TRBV25-1; D is ambiguous. The V and J ends lost 3 bases and 1 base respectively, with 10 bases between them. Germline CDR1 and CDR2: MGHDK and SYGVNS. This CDR3 is 14 amino acids long. CDR3 region: CASSDDAGSYEQYF. CDR3 nucleotide sequence: TGTGCCAGCAGTGATGATGCCGGTTCCTACGAGCAGTACTTC.

The genes are TRBV7-2 and TRBJ2-7; D not certain. The V end lost 5 bases, the J end lost 4 bases, and 21 bases lay between the germline ends. Per the germline V gene, CDR1 is SGHTA and CDR2 is FQGNSA. The CDR3 length is 16 residues. The CDR3, as DNA: TGTGCCAGCAGCCCCGCCGAATCGGTGATTGAGTACGAGCAGTACTTC. It specifies CASSPAESVIEYEQYF.

The CDR3 region has the DNA TGCAGCGTTATCGGACCCAATCGGGACAATGAGCAGTTCTTC. This encodes CSVIGPNRDNEQFF. The rearrangement uses TRBV29-1 and TRBJ2-1, with no clear D. The CDR3 is 14 residues long. Trimming shortened V by 5 bases and J by 5 bases, and 16 bases separated the two germline ends. The V gene's germline CDR1 is SQVTM and CDR2 ANQGSEA.

The genes are TRBV20-1 and TRBJ1-5; D might be TRBD1 (6 bases). Per the germline V gene, CDR1 is DFQATT and CDR2 is SNEGSKA (reference sequence). The V gene lost 4 bases and the J gene lost 2 bases, with 15 bases spanning the gap. This CDR3 spans 15 amino acids. The CDR3 spells CSAIVTGKGNQPQHF. CDR3 DNA: TGCAGTGCTATCGTTACAGGGAAGGGCAATCAGCCCCAGCATTTT.

V gene TRBV29-1 combines with J gene TRBJ1-5; tentative D call: TRBD1 (5 bases). The CDR3 covers 13 residues. The germline gives CDR1 SQVTM, CDR2 ANQGSEA. V gave up 5 bases and J gave up 3 bases, with 11 bases separating them. The CDR3 coding sequence is TGCAGCGTTTTACCAGGGTCCAATCAGCCCCAGCATTTT. This translates into CSVLPGSNQPQHF.

This rearrangement joins TRBV19 to TRBJ2-6; tentatively, D is TRBD2 (5 bases). V shed 3 bases and J shed 4 bases, with 7 bases lying between them. The germline V gene has CDR1 LNHDA and CDR2 SQIVND (reference sequence). The CDR3 runs to 14 residues. For the CDR3, the DNA is TGTGCCAGTAGTATGAGGGCCGGGGCCAACGTCCTGACTTTC. Its protein is CASSMRAGANVLTF.

V gene TRBV18 combines with J gene TRBJ2-3; D is perhaps TRBD2 (5 bases). Per the germline V gene, CDR1 is KGHSH and CDR2 is LQKENI. Trimming removed 1 base at V and 5 bases at J, with 10 bases between. CDR3 length: 14 amino acids. Written as DNA, the CDR3 is TGTGCCAGCTCACCACGGCTTGGAGGAGATACGCAGTATTTT. This encodes CASSPRLGGDTQYF.

The V gene is TRBV20-1, the J gene TRBJ1-1; D might be TRBD1 (5 bases). The germline V gene has CDR1 DFQATT and CDR2 SNEGSKA (reference sequence). V was pared by 5 bases and J by 0 bases, with 13 bases between. This CDR3 has 14 amino acids. The CDR3 here is CSASRGAVNTEAFF. In nucleotides, the CDR3 is TGCAGTGCTTCCCGCGGGGCGGTGAACACTGAAGCTTTCTTT.

The chain recombines TRBV24-1 with TRBJ2-7; 11 bases align to TRBD2. J gave up 1 base and V 9 bases, and 4 bases lay outside the gene matches. Germline loops: CDR1 KGHDR, CDR2 SFDVKD. This CDR3 region has 14 residues. CDR3 loop: CATATSGSSYEQYF. The CDR3 DNA sequence: TGTGCCACCGCCACTAGCGGGAGTTCCTACGAGCAGTACTTC.

This rearrangement joins TRBV29-1 to TRBJ1-1; unclear D gene. Trimming removed 6 bases at V and 0 bases at J, with 11 bases between. Germline loops: CDR1 SQVTM, CDR2 ANQGSEA. This CDR3 is built from 13 residues. This chain's CDR3 is CSVATLMNTEAFF. The CDR3 DNA follows: TGCAGCGTCGCCACGCTTATGAACACTGAAGCTTTCTTT.

This chain uses TRBV20-1 with TRBJ2-3, with D perhaps being TRBD1 or TRBD2 (5 bases each). V dropped 5 bases and J dropped 4 bases, with 19 bases sitting between them. The germline V gene has CDR1 DFQATT and CDR2 SNEGSKA (reference sequence). This CDR3 has 15 residues. CDR3: CSAGLSGARSDTQYF. The DNA of the CDR3 is TGCAGTGCTGGATTATCCGGGGCGAGGTCAGATACGCAGTATTTT.

In this sample, this clonotype turned up once. This chain uses TRBV3-1 with TRBJ2-1; 7 nucleotides agree with TRBD1. V lost 4 bases and J lost 15; bases outside the gene matches: 6. The V gene's germline CDR1 is LGHDT and CDR2 YNNKEL (reference sequence). The CDR3 runs 11 residues. The CDR3 reads CASSRRDSTFF. The CDR3 region has the DNA TGTGCCAGCAGCCGCCGGGACAGCACGTTCTTC.

This rearrangement joins TRBV7-9 to TRBJ2-1, with TRBD1 as a possible D gene (5 bases). V dropped 0 bases and J dropped 2 bases, with 8 bases sitting between them. Germline values: CDR1 SEHNR, CDR2 FQNEAQ (reference sequence). The length of the CDR3 is 15 residues. Here the CDR3 DNA reads TGTGCCAGCAGCTTAGCAGGGGTTCCCTACAATGAGCAGTTCTTC. Protein: CASSLAGVPYNEQFF.

V usage is TRBV9 and J usage is TRBJ1-1; TRBD1 aligns across 9 bases. CDR1 and CDR2 from the germline V gene are SGDLS and YYNGEE. V shed 3 bases and J 4 bases; nucleotides not matched to a gene: 7. The CDR3 spans 15 residues. The CDR3 nucleotides are TGTGCCAGCAGCGCCGGGACAGGGATGAGCACTGAAGCTTTCTTT. This gives the protein CASSAGTGMSTEAFF. The full variable domain, rest sourced from reference TRBV9 and TRBJ1-1, is DSGVTQTPKHLITATGQRVTLRCSPRSGDLSVYWYQQSLDQGLQFLIQYYNGEERAKGNILERFSAQQFPDLHSELNLSSLELGDSALYFCASSAGTGMSTEAFFGQGTRLTVV.

The V call is TRBV18, the J call TRBJ2-3; 9 positions match TRBD2. Germline CDR1 reads KGHSH; CDR2 reads LQKENI. V was pared by 4 bases and J by 4 bases, with 15 bases of the junction left unmatched. The CDR3 consists of 18 residues. This CDR3 reads CASSLNIRASGNADTQYF. CDR3 bases: TGTGCCAGCTCACTCAATATCAGGGCTAGCGGGAACGCAGATACGCAGTATTTT.

The sample holds one count of this clonotype. The chain couples TRBV14 to TRBJ2-1, with 15 nucleotides matching TRBD2. The CDR3 contains 20 residues. CDR1 and CDR2 (germline): SGHDN, FVKESK. V dropped 1 base and J dropped 9; count of bases not matched to a gene: 16. The CDR3 DNA reads as TGTGCCAGCAGCCAAGCGAATTGGGGGACTAGCGGGAGGATTAGGGTTGAGCAGTTCTTC. This sequence encodes CASSQANWGTSGRIRVEQFF.

DNA of the CDR3: TGCGCCAGCAGCCAAGGGTCCCTATACAATGAGCAGTTCTTC. Translation gives CASSQGSLYNEQFF. The V and J genes are TRBV4-3 and TRBJ2-1, with D uncertain. The CDR3 contains 14 residues. The germline CDR1 and CDR2 sequences are LGHNA and YSLEER. Trimming removed 1 base from V and 4 bases from J, with 8 bases in between.

As regards this clonotype: The junction does not match germline at one end; this may be a read error. V usage is TRBV7-6 and J usage is TRBJ2-3, with 9 bases identical to TRBD2. This CDR3 is built from 17 residues. From germline, CDR1 is SGHVS and CDR2 FNYEAQ. The CDR3 is CASSLAGRGSSTDTQYF. The CDR3 DNA reads as TGTGCCAGCAGCCTAGCGGGGAGGGGGTCTAGCACAGATACGCAGTATTTT.

V is TRBV30 and J is TRBJ2-1; maybe TRBD2 (6 bases). Trimming took off 1 base at V and 6 bases at J, with 10 bases between the two ends. Germline CDR1 is GTSNPN and CDR2 is SVGIG (reference sequence). The CDR3 is made up of 13 amino acids. The CDR3 DNA reads TGTGCCTGGAGTGCGGGAGAGGTCAATGAGCAGTTCTTC. Its translation is CAWSAGEVNEQFF.

The gene calls are TRBV20-1 and TRBJ2-7, with no clear D. The CDR3 contains 14 residues. Trimming left V 3 bases short and J 6 bases short, with 18 bases between. Germline values: CDR1 DFQATT, CDR2 SNEGSKA (reference sequence). The CDR3 nucleotides read TGCAGTGCTAGTCGGCGTATGAGCGTTCCCGAGCAGTACTTC. The encoded protein is CSASRRMSVPEQYF.

The rearrangement links TRBV29-1 to TRBJ2-3; unclear D gene. Germline assignment: CDR1 SQVTM and CDR2 ANQGSEA. This CDR3 has 12 residues. The ends were cut back, 7 bases at V and 0 bases at J, with 8 bases in the middle. The CDR3 region is CSGRLSTDTQYF. In DNA form, the CDR3 reads TGCAGCGGGCGCCTTAGCACAGATACGCAGTATTTT.

A single count supports this clonotype. V and J are TRBV20-1 and TRBJ2-3; D uncertain. V shed 1 base and J shed 3 bases, with 11 bases lying between them. The length of the CDR3 is 14 residues. CDR1 is DFQATT, CDR2 SNEGSKA, per germline (reference sequence). In nucleotides, the CDR3 is TGCAGTGCTAGAGGCCCCTCCGGGACAGATACGCAGTATTTT. This codes for CSARGPSGTDTQYF.

This clonotype was detected once. V gene TRBV12-3 or TRBV12-4 combines with J gene TRBJ2-6, with a weak D call TRBD2 (5 bases). Trimming took 6 bases from V and 1 from J, leaving 10 bases between them. The CDR3 totals 15 residues. The CDR3 DNA reads TGTGCCAGCAGGTATGGGAGTTCTGGGGCCAACGTCCTGACTTTC. Amino acids: CASRYGSSGANVLTF.